This TCR beta chain was observed in a study of T cells in Graves' hyperthyroidism and ophthalmopathy. Overall study results and limits: Blood also showed most of the thyroid clonotypes that were expanded above 0.001. The model foresaw ophthalmopathy a median roughly 6 months prior to onset.

The investigators amplified TCR beta CDR3 regions from RNA transcripts. The TCR CDR3 first-round RT-PCR relied on the HTBI primer set. TCRdb re-derived calls from the multiplex PCR reads in MiXCR, one entry per CDR3 protein. Of fewer than 350,000 distinct CDR3 sequences in the sample, around a fifth are singletons; the top ten hold about 50%. Unmatched junction bases numbered 14, after V lost 8 bases and J lost 5 bases. CDR3 size: 16 residues. Germline V gene sequence: CDR1 MDHEN, CDR2 SYDVKM. The sample holds many counts of this clonotype. Its specificity is unknown. The V call is TRBV28, the J call TRBJ2-5; TRBD2 matches 10 bases. The specimen sequenced was blood. The sequence was collected from a woman in her forties or fifties with Graves' hyperthyroidism. The CDR3 sequence is CASRGTRLAGGETQYF. The CDR3 region has the DNA TGTGCCAGCCGTGGGACTAGACTAGCGGGCGGGGAGACCCAGTACTTC. The full variable domain, completed using reference TRBV28 and TRBJ2-5, is DVKVTQSSRYLVKRTGEKVFLECVQDMDHENMFWYRQDPGLGLRLIYFSYDVKMKEKGDIPEGYSVSREKKERFSLILESASTNQTSMYLCASRGTRLAGGETQYFGPGTRLLVL.